The entry that follows covers one T cell receptor (beta chain) sequence. Uncontrolled infection, other autoimmune disease, pregnancy or lactation led to exclusion. Each diagnosis drew on symptoms, thyroxine, TRAb, thyroid ultrasound and orbital computed tomography findings. Authors of the study amplified TCR beta CDR3 regions from RNA transcripts. The TCR CDR3 was amplified in a first-round RT-PCR using the HTBI primer set. TCRdb fed the multiplex PCR reads into MiXCR, producing one record per CDR3 protein. Of 500,000 to 700,000 distinct CDR3 sequences in the sample, over 15% were seen once. Trimming took 5 bases from V and 3 from J, leaving 20 bases between them. The CDR3 length is 16 residues. Germline CDR1 and CDR2: MNHEY and SMNVEV (reference sequence). The sample comes from a study of T cells in Graves' hyperthyroidism and ophthalmopathy. As for the study in general: Prior to any treatment, at the point of initial diagnosis, peripheral blood was collected.

The receptor was derived from a woman younger than 30 with Graves' hyperthyroidism. Input material: blood. V is TRBV27 and J is TRBJ2-7, with D tentatively TRBD2 (6 bases). CDR3 amino acids: CASSPDGRRGNYEQYF. CDR3 bases: TGTGCCAGCAGTCCGGACGGACGGAGGGGAAACTACGAGCAGTACTTC.